One and the same sample provided the 8 T cell receptor beta chains below, sequenced in a study of shared clonotypes between healthy human individuals. Using immunoSEQ multiplex PCR, the repertoire was profiled, and TCRdb retains in-frame clones only, with some absent. The sample has some 2 million clones, 95% seen once; the top ten hold 0.1% to 0.15%. The specimen sequenced was naive CD4+ T cells sorted from blood. Stated subset: CD45RA+ positively selected. The receptor source for this set is a man aged 18-30 years in good health.

The chain carries TRBV5-4 and TRBJ1-3; TRBD1 matches 8 bases. The CDR3 extends over 16 amino acids. J gave up 0 bases and V 4 bases, and 6 bases lay outside the gene matches. Germline CDR1 is SGHNT and CDR2 is YYREEE (reference sequence). The CDR3 nucleotides are TGTGCCAGCAGCCAGGGGACAGGCTACTCTGGAAACACCATATATTTT. It translates to CASSQGTGYSGNTIYF.

A remark on this clone: The conserved phenylalanine or tryptophan is not found at the CDR3 terminus, so this likely reflects a read error. The limits of the CDR3 on the DNA are not certain, so only TCRdb's listed CDR3 is given. J is TRBJ1-1 and V is TRBV2. Germline lookup yields CDR1 SNHLY and CDR2 FYNNEI. Including both end residues, the CDR3 is 11 amino acids long. The CDR3 sequence is CASKFWADIRL.

To note about this clone: Other DNA sequences within the sample encode an identical CDR3. V usage is TRBV30 and J usage is TRBJ2-3, with D possibly matching TRBD1 (5 bases). Trimming took off 4 bases at V and 3 bases at J, with 5 bases between the two ends. The CDR3 has 11 amino acids. The germline V gene has CDR1 GTSNPN and CDR2 SVGIG (reference sequence). The CDR3 region is CAWTGTDTQYF. The CDR3 DNA reads as TGTGCCTGGACAGGGACAGATACGCAGTATTTT.

CDR3 protein: CASRDRGHSTDTQYF. In DNA form, the CDR3 reads TGTGCCAGCAGAGACAGGGGCCATAGCACAGATACGCAGTATTTT. The chain is built from TRBV5-8 and TRBJ2-3; 8 bases line up with TRBD1. CDR3 length: 15 amino acids. Germline CDR1 SGHTS, CDR2 YDEGEE. V shed 5 bases and J 0 bases; nucleotides not matched to a gene: 5.

CDR3 coding DNA: TGTGCCAGCTCACCACCCGCGAAGACAGGGGGTTTCACAGATACGCAGTATTTT. This encodes CASSPPAKTGGFTDTQYF. The rearrangement joins TRBV18 to TRBJ2-3, with 9 nucleotides matching TRBD1. The trim removed 0 bases at V and 2 bases at J, leaving 9 bases unmatched. Germline CDR1 KGHSH, CDR2 LQKENI. The CDR3 is made up of 18 amino acids.

V and J are TRBV7-9 and TRBJ2-7; D unclear. The V gene lost 1 base and the J gene lost 10 bases, with 11 bases spanning the gap. Germline values: CDR1 SEHNR, CDR2 FQNEAQ (reference sequence). The CDR3 covers 12 residues. The DNA for the CDR3 is TGTGCCAGCAGCTTAGATTCTTCTAGACAGTACTTC. As protein: CASSLDSSRQYF. Full variable domain (outside the CDR3, taken from reference TRBV7-9 and TRBJ2-7): DTGVSQNPRHKITKRGQNVTFRCDPISEHNRLYWYRQTLGQGPEFLTYFQNEAQLEKSRLLSDRFSAERPKGSFSTLEIQRTEQGDSAMYLCASSLDSSRQYFGPGTRLTVT.

CDR3 nucleotide sequence: TGTGCCAGCAGCCAGCCGAACACTGAAGCTTTCTTT. Residues: CASSQPNTEAFF. The chain links TRBV6-6 to TRBJ1-1; no firm D call. The CDR3 contains 12 residues. V lost 6 bases to trimming and J lost 1 base, with 6 bases between them. Per germline, CDR1 MNHNY and CDR2 SVGAGI (reference sequence).

The V gene is TRBV6-5, the J gene TRBJ1-2; 10 bases align to TRBD1. The germline CDR1 and CDR2 sequences are MNHEY and SVGAGI. CDR3 size: 14 residues. J lost 9 bases, V lost 6 bases, and 10 bases had no gene match. The CDR3 loop is CASRPTGTGVSYTF. In DNA, the CDR3 is TGTGCCAGCAGGCCTACCGGGACAGGGGTTAGCTACACCTTC.